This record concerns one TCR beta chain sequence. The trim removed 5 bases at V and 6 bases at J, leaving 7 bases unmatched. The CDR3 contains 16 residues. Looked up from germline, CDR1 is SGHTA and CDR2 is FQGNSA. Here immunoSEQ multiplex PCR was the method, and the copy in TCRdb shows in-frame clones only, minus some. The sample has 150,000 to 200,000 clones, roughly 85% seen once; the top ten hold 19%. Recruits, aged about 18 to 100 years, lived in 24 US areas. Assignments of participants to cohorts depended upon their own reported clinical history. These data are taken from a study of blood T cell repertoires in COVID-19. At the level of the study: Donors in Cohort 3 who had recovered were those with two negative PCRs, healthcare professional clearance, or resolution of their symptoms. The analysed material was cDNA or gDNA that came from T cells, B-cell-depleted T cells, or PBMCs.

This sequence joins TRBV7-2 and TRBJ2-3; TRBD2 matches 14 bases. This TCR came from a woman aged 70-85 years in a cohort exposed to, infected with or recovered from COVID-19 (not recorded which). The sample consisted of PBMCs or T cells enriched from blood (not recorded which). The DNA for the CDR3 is TGTGCCAGCAGCCTACGACTAGCGGGAGGGCTCGATACGCAGTATTTT. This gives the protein CASSLRLAGGLDTQYF.